The 7 T cell receptor beta chains presented below share a single source sample, sequenced in a study of technical replicates of blood from a few donors (dated by TCRdb to the late 2010s). Library construction relied on the immunoSEQ multiplex PCR assay. The table was pulled from immuneACCESS by TCRdb, which kept in-frame rearrangements only. Such tables lose some clones; where checked, under half of the loss comes from unresolved V genes, and the rest has no known cause. This sample lists about 84,000 clones; almost 98% were detected once. The leading ten clones occupy less than 0.2% of the sample. The material sequenced was T cells isolated from PBMCs. The receptors here all came from a human donor in good health.

The V gene is TRBV12-5, the J gene TRBJ2-7; D gene ambiguous. Trimming removed 1 base at V and 1 base at J, with 5 bases between. The germline gives CDR1 LGHNT, CDR2 FRNRAP. The CDR3 totals 13 residues. CDR3 loop: CASGLDWSYEQYF. CDR3 coding DNA: TGTGCTAGTGGTTTGGACTGGTCCTACGAGCAGTACTTC.

The table lists this clone with a few counts. V gene TRBV4-1 combines with J gene TRBJ2-3; D might be TRBD1 (5 bases). V gave up 1 base and J gave up 2 bases, with 16 bases separating them. Germline CDR1 is MGHRA and CDR2 is YSYEKL. The CDR3 is 17 residues long. CDR3 bases: TGCGCCAGCAGCCAAGTATTAACGAAGGGGTACACAGATACGCAGTATTTT. It is translated as CASSQVLTKGYTDTQYF.

J is TRBJ2-2 and V is TRBV27; 9 positions match TRBD1. J lost 7 bases, V lost 0 bases, and 3 bases had no gene match. The CDR3 covers 15 residues. Germline V gives CDR1 MNHEY, CDR2 SMNVEV (reference sequence). Here the CDR3 DNA reads TGTGCCAGCAGTTTATCCCGGACAGGGGACGGGGAGCTGTTTTTT. It codes for CASSLSRTGDGELFF.

The rearrangement links TRBV19 to TRBJ1-4; D remains ambiguous. The CDR3 length is 15 residues. Per the germline V gene, CDR1 is LNHDA and CDR2 is SQIVND (reference sequence). Trimming shortened V by 3 bases and J by 3 bases, and 11 bases separated the two germline ends. Written as DNA, the CDR3 is TGTGCCAGTAGTATTATCGGGGAGGCTAATGAAAAACTGTTTTTT. As protein: CASSIIGEANEKLFF.

The chain has TRBV7-9 and TRBJ2-2; the match to TRBD2 covers 8 bases. Trimming took 9 bases from V and 0 from J; bases not matched to a gene: 6. This CDR3 is built from 15 residues. Germline V CDR1 and CDR2: SEHNR, FQNEAQ (reference sequence). CDR3 DNA sequence: TGTGCCAGAACCTTGGGACTAGCGAACACCGGGGAGCTGTTTTTT. This codes for CARTLGLANTGELFF.

The chain links TRBV5-1 to TRBJ2-3; TRBD1 agrees at 9 bases. Germline CDR1 SGHRS, CDR2 YFSETQ. V was clipped by 6 bases and J by 3 bases; unmatched bases: 8. This CDR3 region has 15 residues. CDR3 nucleotides: TGCGCCAGCACACCGGGACAGGGCGCAACAGATACGCAGTATTTT. This encodes CASTPGQGATDTQYF.

V and J are TRBV5-1 and TRBJ1-1; maybe TRBD1 (6 bases). The CDR3 consists of 14 residues. Trimming left V 2 bases short and J 1 base short, with 9 bases between. From germline, CDR1 is SGHRS and CDR2 YFSETQ. The CDR3 bases are TGCGCCAGCAGCTTTAACAGGGAGAACACTGAAGCTTTCTTT. Amino acids: CASSFNRENTEAFF.